The clone carrying this TCR beta chain was recorded only once. CDR1 is GTSNPN and CDR2 is SVGIG in the germline V gene (reference sequence). The CDR3 runs to 12 residues. V was clipped by 2 bases and J by 4 bases, with 7 bases between them. The sample comes from a study of cytomegalovirus exposure and HLA in healthy donors. Primers included in the PCR were 60 Vbeta and 13 Jbeta primers. The method was immunoSEQ multiplex PCR; TCRdb's version includes in-frame clones alone and lacks a portion of them. Of approximately 220,000 clones in the sample, roughly 88% were seen once. The chain uses TRBV30 and TRBJ2-3, with D possibly TRBD1 on 5 matching bases. This receptor was obtained from a boy under 10 years old in good health and CMV-seronegative. The sample taken for sequencing was PBMCs. CDR3 sequence: CAWSQGPDTQYF. DNA of the CDR3: TGTGCCTGGAGTCAGGGTCCAGATACGCAGTATTTT.